The rows below give T cell receptor beta chains drawn from one sample of a study of blood T cell repertoires in COVID-19. The table came from immunoSEQ multiplex PCR; TCRdb's copy has only in-frame clones and leaves some out. The data contain more than 150,000 clones, approximately 80% of them seen just once; the ten biggest clones take up about 7%. The source material was peripheral blood. These receptors all stem from a human donor in a cohort sampled during active COVID-19. Both conserved end residues are part of each CDR3. A D gene is named only where the DNA matches it firmly. Some rows have no size entry. The others give once, few or many, or a class for an expanded clone.

D gene	V gene	J gene	clone size	CDR3 protein	CDR3 DNA
-	TRBV27	TRBJ2-1	-	CASSSHREQFF	TGTGCCAGCAGTTCTCACAGGGAGCAGTTCTTC
TRBD2	TRBV19	TRBJ2-5	-	CASSISRAGSQETQYF	TGTGCCAGTAGTATAAGTCGAGCGGGGTCACAAGAGACCCAGTACTTC
-	TRBV6-5	TRBJ1-2	-	CASTPRDSRGYTF	TGTGCCAGCACCCCTAGAGACAGTCGCGGCTACACCTTC
-	TRBV7-8	TRBJ1-5	-	CASSPSQIYSNQPQHF	TGTGCCAGCAGCCCTTCCCAGATTTATAGCAATCAGCCCCAGCATTTT
TRBD1	TRBV6-1	TRBJ1-5	-	CASSEAQGFDQPQHF	TGTGCCAGCAGTGAGGCACAGGGGTTCGATCAGCCCCAGCATTTT
TRBD1	TRBV3-1/TRBV3-2	TRBJ2-1	-	CASSQGASGTAYNEQFF	TGTGCCAGCAGCCAAGGAGCTTCCGGGACAGCCTACAATGAGCAGTTCTTC
-	TRBV19	TRBJ2-7	-	CASSIGAPYEQYF	TGTGCCAGTAGTATAGGGGCGCCATACGAGCAGTACTTC
-	TRBV30	TRBJ1-2	-	CAGTGPVANYGYTF	TGTGCTGGCACAGGGCCGGTAGCTAACTATGGCTACACCTTC
-	TRBV7-9	TRBJ2-7	-	CASSTSQGPSYEQYF	TGTGCCAGCAGCACTTCGCAGGGGCCTTCCTACGAGCAGTACTTC
-	TRBV15	TRBJ1-5	-	CATSQRSGVSQPQHF	TGTGCCACCAGCCAACGCTCAGGCGTTAGTCAGCCCCAGCATTTT
-	TRBV19	TRBJ1-1	-	CASSIQEPGTEAFF	TGTGCCAGTAGTATACAGGAACCGGGGACTGAAGCTTTCTTT
-	TRBV2	TRBJ1-1	-	CASSEGRDMMAEAFF	TGTGCCAGCAGTGAAGGCCGGGACATGATGGCTGAAGCTTTCTTT
-	TRBV3-1/TRBV3-2	TRBJ1-1	-	CASSQDLAGGGLNTEAFF	TGTGCCAGCAGCCAAGATCTCGCGGGGGGCGGATTGAACACTGAAGCTTTCTTT
TRBD1	TRBV16	TRBJ1-1	-	CASSQLGTVLTPNTEAFF	TGTGCCAGCAGCCAATTAGGGACAGTCCTAACACCGAACACTGAAGCTTTCTTT
-	TRBV5-4	TRBJ1-6	-	CASSLDRAPLHF	TGTGCCAGCAGCTTGGACAGGGCACCCCTCCACTTT
-	TRBV4-1	TRBJ2-5	-	CASSQEQGATQYF	TGCGCCAGCAGCCAAGAACAGGGAGCGACCCAGTACTTC
TRBD1	TRBV5-5	TRBJ1-3	-	CASSKDRGTGNTIYF	TGTGCCAGCAGCAAGGACAGGGGCACGGGAAACACCATATATTTT
-	TRBV18	TRBJ1-1	once	CASSQTGGLTEAFF	TGTGCCAGCTCCCAGACCGGAGGTCTGACTGAAGCTTTCTTT
TRBD1	TRBV3-1/TRBV3-2	TRBJ1-4	-	CASSHRTGLMEKLFF	TGTGCCAGCAGCCACCGGACAGGGCTCATGGAAAAACTGTTTTTT
-	TRBV4-2	TRBJ2-7	-	CASSQHQIPDSYEQYF	TGTGCCAGCAGCCAACACCAAATACCGGACAGCTACGAGCAGTACTTC
TRBD1	TRBV5-3	TRBJ1-4	-	CARSFGTVSSTNEKLFF	TGTGCCAGAAGCTTTGGGACAGTCTCTTCAACTAATGAAAAACTGTTTTTT
TRBD1	TRBV5-1	TRBJ1-1	once	CASSPDRGMINEAFF	TGCGCCAGCAGCCCGGACAGGGGTATGATAAATGAAGCTTTCTTT
-	TRBV30	TRBJ2-7	-	CAWVRRGQGGEQYF	TGTGCCTGGGTCCGACGGGGTCAGGGAGGCGAGCAGTACTTC
-	TRBV7-2	TRBJ1-1	-	CASSLAGGETEAFF	TGTGCCAGCAGCTTAGCAGGGGGGGAGACTGAAGCTTTCTTT
TRBD2	TRBV9	TRBJ2-3	-	CASSVGGSGSTDTQYF	TGTGCCAGCAGCGTAGGAGGTAGCGGGAGCACAGATACGCAGTATTTT
-	TRBV3-1/TRBV3-2	TRBJ2-7	-	CASSQGAYEQYF	TGTGCCAGCAGCCAAGGGGCTTACGAGCAGTACTTC
TRBD1	TRBV19	TRBJ1-5	-	CATADRVSNQPQHF	TGTGCCACTGCCGACAGGGTGAGCAATCAGCCCCAGCATTTT
TRBD1	TRBV5-1	TRBJ2-7	-	CASSLLPTGQITYEQYF	TGCGCCAGCAGCTTGTTACCAACGGGACAGATCACCTACGAGCAGTACTTC
-	TRBV2	TRBJ2-7	-	CASGHYEQYF	TGTGCCAGCGGCCACTACGAGCAGTACTTC
-	TRBV7-3	TRBJ2-7	-	CASSLTYEQYF	TGTGCCAGCAGCCTTACCTACGAGCAGTACTTC
-	TRBV5-4	TRBJ1-1	-	CASSYHLAGPREEAFF	TGTGCCAGCAGCTACCACCTAGCCGGGCCCAGAGAAGAAGCTTTCTTT
-	TRBV4-1	TRBJ2-1	-	CASSQVGSHNEQFF	TGCGCCAGCAGCCAAGTAGGGAGCCACAATGAGCAGTTCTTC
TRBD1	TRBV5-6	TRBJ1-3	-	CASSLGTGSGNTIYF	TGTGCCAGCAGCTTGGGGACAGGCTCTGGAAACACCATATATTTT
-	TRBV9	TRBJ2-5	-	CASSVVGGGGETQYF	TGTGCCAGCAGCGTAGTTGGAGGGGGCGGAGAGACCCAGTACTTC
-	TRBV7-8	TRBJ2-1	-	CASSFLRAFNEQFF	TGTGCCAGCAGCTTCCTGAGGGCGTTCAATGAGCAGTTCTTC
TRBD2	TRBV29-1	TRBJ2-5	-	CSVGERGLNQETQYF	TGCAGCGTTGGGGAGCGGGGGCTAAACCAAGAGACCCAGTACTTC
TRBD1	TRBV5-1	TRBJ1-5	-	CASSLEGQNNQPQHF	TGCGCCAGCAGCTTGGAGGGACAGAACAATCAGCCCCAGCATTTT
-	TRBV9	TRBJ1-5	-	CASSVGSGGPNQPQHF	TGTGCCAGCAGCGTCGGGTCGGGGGGTCCCAATCAGCCCCAGCATTTT
-	TRBV19	TRBJ1-1	-	CASSWGGPNTEAFF	TGTGCCAGTAGTTGGGGGGGGCCGAACACTGAAGCTTTCTTT
-	TRBV19	TRBJ2-4	-	CASSISPNIQYF	TGTGCCAGTAGTATCAGTCCAAACATTCAGTACTTC
TRBD1	TRBV7-8	TRBJ1-4	-	CASSGNSGQGGEKLFF	TGTGCCAGCAGCGGAAATTCGGGACAGGGGGGTGAAAAACTGTTTTTT